The rows below give T cell receptor beta chains drawn from one sample of a study of T cell responses to AZD1222 COVID-19 vaccine. Clones were sequenced by immunoSEQ multiplex PCR, and TCRdb holds only the in-frame ones, with some missing. This sample has some 180,000 clones, with 85% to 95% found just once. The sample consisted of peripheral blood, taken 28 days after the second AZD1222 dose. These receptors came from an adult who received the AZD1222 COVID-19 vaccine. Both conserved end residues are part of each CDR3.

v_call	j_call	cdr3_aa
TRBV4-3	TRBJ1-3	CASSQETAGNTIYF
TRBV12-3/TRBV12-4	TRBJ1-5	CASSFLSGQPQHF
TRBV2	TRBJ2-1	CASSDWYEQFF
TRBV29-1	TRBJ1-1	CSVAWGEAFF
TRBV5-4	TRBJ1-6	CASSAGVAGSYNSPLHF
TRBV19	TRBJ1-1	CASSVGGRMNTEAFF
TRBV4-3	TRBJ2-2	CASSKIGVATGELFF
TRBV12-5	TRBJ2-5	CASGFKPGGPQETQYF
TRBV14	TRBJ2-7	CASIPRRLSSYEQYF
TRBV11-2	TRBJ1-5	CASAPGGGPYSNQPQHF
TRBV10-2	TRBJ2-3	CASGIPGLGSTDTQYF
TRBV5-1	TRBJ1-1	CASSLDGGDTEAFF
TRBV3-1/TRBV3-2	TRBJ2-1	CASSQDRLLSRSSYNEQFF
TRBV5-1	TRBJ1-6	CASSFGMKASSYNSPLHF
TRBV6-5	TRBJ1-1	CASSTTDRYNTEAFF
TRBV12-3/TRBV12-4	TRBJ1-2	CASSFQENYGYTF
TRBV3-1/TRBV3-2	TRBJ1-1	CASSQGGVYGTEAFF
TRBV15	TRBJ1-1	CATSRPPSQDRERNTEAFF
TRBV9	TRBJ2-1	CASSDARVGVYNEQFF
TRBV27	TRBJ2-6	CASSSAGLYRSGANVLTF
TRBV29-1	TRBJ2-7	CSVLRDSTSYEQYF
TRBV18	TRBJ1-2	CASSPPQGANYGYTF
TRBV7-9	TRBJ1-1	CASSLRAGDDEAFF
TRBV19	TRBJ1-2	CASSITYNYGYTF
TRBV7-9	TRBJ1-4	CASSLASGGVGKLFF
TRBV9	TRBJ2-2	CASSASRGRTGELFF
TRBV2	TRBJ2-2	CASSAISHTGELFF